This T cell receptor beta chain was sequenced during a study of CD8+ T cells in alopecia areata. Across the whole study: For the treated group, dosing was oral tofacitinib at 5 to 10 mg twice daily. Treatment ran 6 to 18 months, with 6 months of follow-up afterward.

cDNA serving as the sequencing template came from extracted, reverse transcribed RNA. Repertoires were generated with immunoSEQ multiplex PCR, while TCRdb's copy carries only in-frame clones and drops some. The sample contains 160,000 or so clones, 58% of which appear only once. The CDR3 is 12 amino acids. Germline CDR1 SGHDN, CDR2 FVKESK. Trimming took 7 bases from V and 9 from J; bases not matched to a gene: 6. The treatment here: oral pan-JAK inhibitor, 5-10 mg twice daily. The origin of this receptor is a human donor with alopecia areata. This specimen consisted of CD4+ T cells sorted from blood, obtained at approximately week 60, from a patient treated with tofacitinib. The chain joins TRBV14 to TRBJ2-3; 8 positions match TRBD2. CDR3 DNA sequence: TGTGCCAGCACCCTCGCGGGAGGAACGCAGTATTTT. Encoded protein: CASTLAGGTQYF.